Following are 12 T cell receptor beta chains from one sample sequenced in a study of blood T cells in healthy people across ages (dated by TCRdb to the mid-2010s). Library creation used 5' RACE. TCRdb lists the instrument as Illumina HiSeq 2500. A second 7 to 11 cycle PCR used a sample-barcoded 5' primer and a J-beta primer mix. Using fastp at Q25 and MiXCR, TCRdb reprocessed the public reads and kept productive beta chains. Each entry is one CDR3 protein sequence, shown with its most common DNA and genes. Here the sample has about 720,000 distinct CDR3 sequences; about 20% occur a single time. Roughly 22% of the sample lies in the top ten. The sample comprised blood. These receptors were taken from a man between 65 and 79 years old in good health.

This clonotype came up a few times. Because it lacks the conserved phenylalanine or tryptophan at the end, this CDR3 is likely a read error. No DNA is shown, since the ends of the CDR3 on it are uncertain; the CDR3 is the one TCRdb lists. The chain uses TRBV5-6 and TRBJ2-5; the DNA was not used to check the table's D call, TRBD1. The germline gives CDR1 SGHDT, CDR2 YYEEEE. Termini included, the CDR3 measures 13 amino acids. CDR3 amino acids: CASSFGTQALRYV.

As concerns this clonotype: This CDR3 fails to terminate in the conserved phenylalanine or tryptophan, so it likely reflects a read error. The gene calls are TRBV13 and TRBJ2-7; the D gene is possibly TRBD1 (6 bases). This CDR3 comprises 15 residues. Trimming took 6 bases from V and 2 from J, leaving 17 bases between them. Germline loops: CDR1 PRHDT, CDR2 FYEKMQ (reference sequence). The CDR3 sequence: CASRRSGTGTYEQYY. As DNA, the CDR3 is TGTGCCAGCAGACGGTCCGGAACAGGGACCTACGAGCAGTACTAC.

This clonotype is a singleton in its sample. The V gene is TRBV4-2, the J gene TRBJ1-5; 7 bases are shared with TRBD1. The CDR3 consists of 15 residues. Germline trimming cut 1 base from V and 6 bases from J; bases unmatched to any gene: 6. Germline-derived CDR1 and CDR2 are LGHNA and YNFKEQ. The CDR3 sequence is CASSQGRQGPQPQHF. As DNA, the CDR3 is TGTGCCAGCAGCCAAGGTCGACAGGGTCCTCAGCCCCAGCATTTT.

The chain links TRBV24-1 to TRBJ2-1; 9 bases are a match to TRBD1. Germline lookup yields CDR1 KGHDR and CDR2 SFDVKD. Trimming took 3 bases from V and 6 from J; bases not matched to a gene: 11. This CDR3 comprises 17 residues. The CDR3 nucleotides read TGTGCCACCAGTGATGCCACGGGACAGGGCGCCCTCAATGAGCAGTTCTTC. Residues: CATSDATGQGALNEQFF.

As concerns this clonotype: A much larger clone differs from this one at a single base, so this may be a read error. V usage is TRBV28 and J usage is TRBJ2-2; D gene uncertain. Germline lookup yields CDR1 MDHEN and CDR2 SYDVKM. The V end lost 6 bases, the J end lost 4 bases, and 3 bases lay between the germline ends. CDR3 size: 11 residues. This chain's CDR3 is CASRITGELFF. CDR3 nucleotides: TGTGCCAGCAGGATCACCGGGGAGCTGTTTTTT.

V gene TRBV5-1 combines with J gene TRBJ1-4; a weak D match, TRBD1 (5 bases). Trimming took 2 bases from V and 8 from J, leaving 22 bases between them. The CDR3 spans 17 residues. Per the germline V gene, CDR1 is SGHRS and CDR2 is YFSETQ. The CDR3 is CASSFGGTVAPREKLFF. CDR3 sequence (DNA): TGCGCCAGCAGCTTTGGGGGTACAGTTGCCCCGCGGGAAAAACTGTTTTTT.

This clonotype was seen only a few times. V is TRBV20-1 and J is TRBJ2-3; D is unresolved. This CDR3 has 11 residues. Trimming removed 7 bases at V and 4 bases at J, with 9 bases between. The germline V gene encodes CDR1 DFQATT and CDR2 SNEGSKA (reference sequence). In nucleotides, the CDR3 is TGCAGTGTTAGTCGTCCAGATACGCAGTATTTT. This codes for CSVSRPDTQYF.

The rearrangement uses TRBV6-1 and TRBJ2-3, with 7 bases lining up with TRBD2. With V trimmed by 3 bases and J by 4 bases, 4 bases remained unmatched. The CDR3 consists of 14 residues. Looked up from germline, CDR1 is MNHNS and CDR2 is SASEGT. CDR3 coding DNA: TGTGCCAGCAGTGATTGGGGGAGGGCAGATACGCAGTATTTT. Translated, it gives CASSDWGRADTQYF.

This clonotype was counted a few times. V gene TRBV12-3 or TRBV12-4 combines with J gene TRBJ2-1, with D possibly TRBD2 on 7 matching bases. With 2 bases removed from V and 2 bases from J, the gap between germline ends came to 16 bases. The CDR3 is made up of 17 amino acids. In DNA, the CDR3 is TGTGCCAGCAGTTTAACACTTGGGGGGGGCCCCTACAATGAGCAGTTCTTC. It specifies CASSLTLGGGPYNEQFF.

The chain uses TRBV3-1 and TRBJ2-5, with 10 nucleotides matching TRBD1. Matching the DNA end better, TRBJ2-7 makes the J call doubtful. The germline gives CDR1 LGHDT, CDR2 YNNKEL (reference sequence). This CDR3 is 15 amino acids long. CDR3 sequence (DNA): TGTGCCAGCAGCCAAGATGGGACAGGGGCCTACGAGCAGTACTTC. This translates into CASSQDGTGAYEQYF.

The V and J genes are TRBV12-3 or TRBV12-4 and TRBJ1-4; the D is unclear. CDR3 length: 15 amino acids. V shed 0 bases and J shed 10 bases, with 15 bases lying between them. CDR3 loop: CASSLAGLRVPKLFF. The CDR3 DNA sequence: TGTGCCAGCAGTTTAGCCGGGCTCCGGGTCCCAAAACTGTTTTTT.

The J gene is TRBJ1-2, the V gene TRBV12-3 or TRBV12-4; tentative D call: TRBD1 (5 bases). CDR3 length: 14 amino acids. V dropped 3 bases and J dropped 8 bases, with 16 bases sitting between them. In nucleotides, the CDR3 is TGTGCCAGCAGTTTTCAGGGAACGGTAGAGGGCTACACCTTC. Translated, it gives CASSFQGTVEGYTF.